This T cell receptor beta chain was recorded in a study of blood T cell repertoires in COVID-19. The CDR3 loop spans 15 amino acids. Germline assignment: CDR1 LGHDT and CDR2 YNNKEL (reference sequence). V lost 2 bases and J lost 3, with 14 bases in between. The data were produced by immunoSEQ multiplex PCR, yet TCRdb's version contains in-frame clones alone and is incomplete. The repertoire holds 200,000 to 300,000 clones, with roughly 90% as singletons. Sequenced material: PBMCs or T cells enriched from blood (not recorded which). The TCR sequence derives from a woman aged 30 to 39 who had recovered from COVID-19. The V gene is TRBV3-1 (or the pseudogene TRBV3-2), the J gene TRBJ2-7, with D perhaps matching TRBD2 (6 bases). The CDR3 sequence is CASSQPGLLHYEQYF. Here the CDR3 DNA reads TGTGCCAGCAGCCAACCGGGACTCCTCCACTACGAGCAGTACTTC.